Reported below is one TCR beta chain. Its antigen is currently unknown. In nominal health when sampled, donors likely had unrecorded immune exposures nonetheless. The sample comes from a study of cytomegalovirus exposure and HLA in healthy donors. Study-wide points: Most TCR sequences were rare, but some public TCRs occurred in many donors.

CDR1 SQVTM and CDR2 ANQGSEA come from the germline V gene. This CDR3 region has 14 residues. V lost 6 bases and J lost 0, with 12 bases in between. Amplification used 60 Vbeta primers and 13 Jbeta primers. Assay used: immunoSEQ multiplex PCR; TCRdb lists only in-frame clones, some missing. In all, the sample yields some 120,000 clones. This TCR was sampled from a man aged 18 to 35 in good health and CMV-seronegative. The chain uses TRBV29-1 and TRBJ1-3; tentative D call: TRBD1 (5 bases). The sequencing sample was made of PBMCs. CDR3 DNA sequence: TGCAGCGTCGGGGGTCGGAGCTCTGGAAACACCATATATTTT. It specifies CSVGGRSSGNTIYF.